What follows is one TCR beta chain and its context. The antigen is unknown. The protocol was immunoSEQ multiplex PCR, while the TCRdb copy is restricted to in-frame clones and leaves out a portion. This table has over 10,000 clones, under 90% appearing once. The data were taken from a study of OX40 agonist ivuxolimab in advanced cancers. In the study overall: Patients achieving partial responses numbered three: one hepatocellular carcinoma case and two cutaneous melanoma cases.

Study-wide findings and caveats: CD8+ T cells were the subset that, on average, had more expanded clones than CD4+. Within 6 weeks, CD4+ and CD8+ blood T cells expanded clonally at 0.1 to 3.0 mg/kg.

The length of the CDR3 is 13 residues. V dropped 4 bases and J dropped 7 bases, with 12 bases sitting between them. Germline V gene data show CDR1 as SEHNR and CDR2 as FQNEAQ (reference sequence). The source material was CD4+ or CD8+ T cells sorted from blood, sampled in a trial of the OX40 agonist ivuxolimab. The receptor was isolated from an adult with an advanced solid tumor such as melanoma, head and neck, liver or kidney cancer. This chain links TRBV7-9 with TRBJ2-3; D not certain. The CDR3 spells CASSSPLANTQYF. CDR3 nucleotides: TGTGCCAGCAGCTCCCCCTTAGCTAATACGCAGTATTTT.